This T cell receptor beta chain was captured in a study of T cells in Graves' hyperthyroidism and ophthalmopathy. Study conclusions and caveats: Among thyroid clonotypes expanded above 0.001, most also appeared in blood.

Clinicians diagnosed patients from clinical symptoms, serum thyroxine and TRAb, thyroid ultrasound and orbital computed tomography. On this clonotype: Its antigen remains unknown. The CDR3 carries no conserved terminal phenylalanine or tryptophan, so it likely arises from a read error. It is unclear where the CDR3 begins or ends on the DNA, so no DNA is shown, and the CDR3 is as TCRdb lists it.

Researchers took RNA transcripts and amplified the TCR beta CDR3 regions from them. A first-round RT-PCR of the TCR CDR3 used the HTBI primer set. TCRdb reanalysed the multiplex PCR reads using MiXCR and keeps one entry per CDR3 protein. The sample contains roughly 500,000 distinct CDR3 sequences, about 45% of which appear only once. Germline CDR1 ENHRY, CDR2 SYGVKD. The CDR3 spans 8 residues, counting both ends. The sample was peripheral blood or thyroid tissue (not recorded which). This chain joins TRBV10-3 and TRBJ1-3. The sequence was collected from an adult woman with Graves' disease, either hyperthyroidism or ophthalmopathy (not recorded which). This CDR3 is CAISEGLA.